Below, 7 T cell receptor beta chains from the same sample are listed, as sequenced in a study of T cell responses to AZD1222 COVID-19 vaccine. Some clones are missing from TCRdb's copy, which holds only in-frame ones; the method was immunoSEQ multiplex PCR. The table lists about 92,000 clones, roughly nine tenths of them singletons. Here the sequenced sample was peripheral blood, taken on day 0 of AZD1222 vaccination. All receptors come from an adult in good health.

On this clone itself: Other DNA sequences of this sample code for an identical CDR3. This sequence joins TRBV4-2 and TRBJ1-4; no definite D call. The V gene's germline CDR1 is LGHNA and CDR2 YNFKEQ. The CDR3 consists of 14 residues. The V and J ends lost 0 bases and 2 bases respectively, with 4 bases between them. The CDR3 sequence: CASSQDGTNEKLFF. CDR3 in DNA: TGTGCCAGCAGCCAAGATGGGACTAATGAAAAACTGTTTTTT.

This clone was seen only once. The V and J genes are TRBV5-6 and TRBJ2-2; D remains ambiguous. The germline V and J ends were trimmed by 0 bases and 3 bases, with 9 bases remaining between them. Germline CDR1 reads SGHDT; CDR2 reads YYEEEE. The CDR3 is 15 residues long. CDR3 sequence (DNA): TGTGCCAGCAGCTTGGAGTTAGCTTACACCGGGGAGCTGTTTTTT. It yields the protein CASSLELAYTGELFF.

This chain joins TRBV27 and TRBJ1-5; TRBD1 agrees at 7 bases. The germline gives CDR1 MNHEY, CDR2 SMNVEV (reference sequence). Trimming at V came to 6 bases and at J to 4 bases, leaving 6 bases not matched to a gene. This CDR3 spans 14 amino acids. In DNA form, the CDR3 reads TGTGCCAGCAGAAGCACAGGGGTAAATCAGCCCCAGCATTTT. Amino acids: CASRSTGVNQPQHF.

This sequence joins TRBV18 and TRBJ2-2; 7 bases agree with TRBD2. Losses at the gene ends were 2 bases for V and 5 bases for J; bases not matched to a gene: 8. This CDR3 is 16 amino acids long. Germline CDR1 KGHSH, CDR2 LQKENI. The CDR3 spells CASSPFSGTRTGELFF. In DNA form, the CDR3 reads TGTGCCAGCTCACCATTCAGCGGGACCCGAACCGGGGAGCTGTTTTTT.

The V gene is TRBV4-1, the J gene TRBJ1-1; D is perhaps TRBD1 (6 bases). The CDR3 loop spans 14 amino acids. V lost 2 bases to trimming and J lost 9 bases, with 16 bases between them. Germline values: CDR1 MGHRA, CDR2 YSYEKL. The CDR3 nucleotides read TGCGCCAGCAGCCAATTTGGGGGGCAGCGGCAAGCTTTCTTT. This sequence encodes CASSQFGGQRQAFF.

The genes are TRBV5-5 and TRBJ2-2; D gene ambiguous. Germline CDR1 SGHKS, CDR2 YYEKEE (reference sequence). The CDR3 extends over 12 amino acids. Trimming left V 4 bases short and J 5 bases short, with 6 bases between. CDR3: CASSPRTGELFF. The CDR3 DNA follows: TGTGCCAGCAGCCCACGGACCGGGGAGCTGTTTTTT.

The genes are TRBV10-3 and TRBJ2-5, with D possibly being TRBD2 (6 bases). CDR1 and CDR2 from the germline V gene are ENHRY and SYGVKD. The CDR3 length is 14 residues. Trimming took 3 bases from V and 5 from J, leaving 13 bases between them. CDR3 sequence reads: CAISDRGGGETQYF. CDR3 coding DNA: TGTGCCATCAGTGACCGTGGAGGAGGGGAGACCCAGTACTTC.